This TCR beta chain was identified in a study of cytotoxic CD8 clonotypes in ibrutinib-treated CLL (TCRdb year 2021). Regarding the complete study: The cohort was composed of ten to eleven relapsed/refractory and fewer than 16 treatment-naive patients; IGHV unmutated status was identified in fewer than 18 patients. The response samples were drawn at a median of approximately 12 months into treatment, with a range of about 6 to 36 months. Samples averaged about 260,000 productive templates and roughly 86,000 productive rearrangements. Patients were still on ibrutinib when every remission and progressive disease sample was collected. Of the 80 to 95 participants in the trial, 25 to 30 had longitudinal samples available. Partial responses were observed in roughly 24 patients and complete responses in 2; after a median follow-up of 68 months, remission was maintained in 14 patients and progression was observed in roughly 12. Cryopreserved peripheral blood mononuclear cells were obtained before treatment, at response, and at either sustained remission or disease progression.

On a MiSeq, deep resolution sequencing aimed for a depth between 1 in 1 million and 1 in 200,000 T cells, with each clonotype covered 10x on average. The immunoSEQ hsTCRB Kit was used to generate the TCR beta libraries. The study's own analysis went as follows. The data were analyzed with ImmunoSEQ Analyzer and ImmunoSEQ Data Assistant, and V, D and J gene assignments followed IMGT definitions. Clonality was computed as one minus normalized Shannon entropy of productive rearrangement frequencies, ranging from 0 to 1. Public clonotype analysis was restricted to overrepresented clonotypes comprising at least 0.05% of each patient's repertoire. Roughly 13 repertoires from age-matched healthy donors, obtained from immuneACCESS, served as clonality controls. Held by TCRdb, this immuneACCESS table contains in-frame sequences only and omits some clones. Under half of the omission traces to an unresolved V gene where checked; the cause of the rest is unknown. V and J calls plus clone size are reproduced from that table; the DNA served to infer D and trimming. This sample comprises around 70,000 clones, about nine tenths of them detected only once. The ten biggest clones cover roughly 3% of the sample.

The investigation overall reported the following: Public clonotypes were rare and either contracted or stayed stable during treatment, and the rise in clonality at ibrutinib response reflected the expansion of private clonotypes. Clonality increased at ibrutinib response, stayed stable in sustained remission, and fell back toward baseline at progression. Sampling times were not matched between patients in sustained remission and patients whose disease was progressing, and lymph node repertoires were not examined. Baseline clonality exceeded that of age-matched healthy donors and correlated strongly with circulating CD8+ T-cell counts.

The time point label, read with the paper, signifies: approximately 11 months on ibrutinib. For TCR beta library preparation, approximately 2 micrograms of genomic DNA was extracted from cryopreserved PBMCs. Longitudinal blood samples from CLL patients on ibrutinib monotherapy underwent high-throughput TCR beta sequencing. The patients took part in an open-label, single-center phase 2 trial of ibrutinib monotherapy. On this clone: Its antigen is still unknown. No much larger clonotype is one base removed from it; base qualities were not supplied.

Sequences were derived from PBMCs, sampled after 12 months of ibrutinib treatment. The clonotype was recovered from a human donor with chronic lymphocytic leukemia.

CDR3 loop: CSVGESDYNEQFF. The DNA sequence is as follows: TGCAGCGTTGGGGAGTCGGACTACAATGAGCAGTTCTTC. The V and J segments used are TRBV29-1 and TRBJ2-1, and possibly TRBD2, on 5 matching bases. The CDR3, cysteine through phenylalanine, is 13 amino acids long. Only the CDR3 DNA stays, 39 bases, in frame from base 1. Sequences SQVTM (CDR1) and ANQGSEA (CDR2) are obtained from the germline V gene. The V and J ends are trimmed by 4 bases and 3 bases, leaving 10 bases between them.